The next 5 T cell receptor beta chains were all read from a single sample in a study of regulatory T cells in long-lasting Graves disease. iRepertoire HTBI primers and Arm-PCR of CDR3 regions built TCR beta libraries. TCRdb re-called the multiplex PCR reads through MiXCR, storing one row per CDR3 protein. Found here are some 220,000 distinct CDR3 sequences, 15% to 20% of them singletons; the top ten hold approximately 10%. The time point denotes: newly diagnosed GD, antithyroid drugs for less than 3 months. Making the TCR library involved RNA that had been extracted from PBMCs. The data were also submitted as part of a second study, on T cells in Graves' hyperthyroidism and ophthalmopathy.

The sequencing used peripheral blood mononuclear cells (PBMCs), collected at new diagnosis, from a patient treated with antithyroid drugs. The receptors come from a woman aged 25 to 39 with Graves disease.

This clonotype was seen ten or more times. This sequence joins TRBV25-1 and TRBJ2-2; possibly TRBD2 for D (6 bases). V was trimmed by 7 bases and J by 2 bases, leaving 14 bases between them. There are 15 residues in the CDR3. The germline gives CDR1 MGHDK, CDR2 SYGVNS. The DNA of the CDR3 is TGTGCCAGCAATACGGGAGCCCGCAACACCGGGGAGCTGTTTTTT. This encodes CASNTGARNTGELFF.

This clonotype was recorded a few times. The gene calls are TRBV7-2 and TRBJ2-3, with 11 nucleotides matching TRBD2. V shed 5 bases and J 8 bases; nucleotides not matched to a gene: 9. From germline, CDR1 is SGHTA and CDR2 FQGNSA. The CDR3 runs 15 residues. The CDR3 DNA follows: TGTGCCAGCAGCCCGATAGCGGGGGGGCCGGGTACGCAGTATTTT. This gives the protein CASSPIAGGPGTQYF. Variable domain in full (rest from reference TRBV7-2 and TRBJ2-3): GAGVSQSPSNKVTEKGKDVELRCDPISGHTALYWYRQSLGQGLEFLIYFQGNSAPDKSGLPSDRFSAERTGGSVSTLTIQRTQQEDSAVYLCASSPIAGGPGTQYFGPGTRLTVL.

In its sample, this clonotype was seen many times. The chain joins TRBV9 to TRBJ2-7; D ambiguous. With 0 bases removed from V and 5 bases from J, the gap between germline ends came to 15 bases. CDR1 SGDLS and CDR2 YYNGEE come from the germline V gene. The CDR3 covers 15 residues. CDR3 DNA: TGTGCCAGCAGCGTAGGAGTAAGAAACACGGACGAGCAGTACTTC. This encodes CASSVGVRNTDEQYF.

Many counts were recorded for this clonotype. DNA for the CDR3: TGTGCCAGCAGTGAAGGGATAGCGGGGGCCATAGAGACCCAGTACTTC. Translated: CASSEGIAGAIETQYF. The rearrangement uses TRBV2 and TRBJ2-5, with 9 bases fitting TRBD2. Per the germline V gene, CDR1 is SNHLY and CDR2 is FYNNEI. J was trimmed by 4 bases and V by 1 base; bases with no gene match: 7. CDR3 length: 16 amino acids.

This clonotype has a count of ten or more. J is TRBJ2-5 and V is TRBV11-2; D is undetermined. The CDR3 is 13 amino acids. V lost 1 base and J 3 bases, leaving 6 bases between the germline ends. Germline loops: CDR1 SGHAT, CDR2 FQNNGV. The CDR3 reads CASSLGMEETQYF. The CDR3 DNA sequence: TGTGCCAGCAGCTTAGGAATGGAAGAGACCCAGTACTTC.